A single sample gave rise to the 21 T cell receptor beta chains below, sequenced in a study of shared clonotypes between healthy human individuals. Using immunoSEQ multiplex PCR, the repertoire was profiled, and TCRdb retains in-frame clones only, with some absent. The sample lists more than 900,000 clones, 70% to 80% seen once, with roughly 0.57% in the top ten. Sequenced input: memory CD4+ T cells from PBMCs. Stated subset: CD45RA-negative fraction. These receptors were collected from a man younger than 35 in good health. Some clones in this sample may be carry-over from other donors' samples.

The V gene is TRBV7-2, the J gene TRBJ2-7, with a weak D call TRBD2 (5 bases). The germline V gene encodes CDR1 SGHTA and CDR2 FQGNSA. This CDR3 has 14 amino acids. With 5 bases removed from V and 5 bases from J, the gap between germline ends came to 16 bases. CDR3 sequence: CASSLGAFLDEQYF. The CDR3 region has the DNA TGTGCCAGCAGCCTGGGAGCCTTCCTCGACGAGCAGTACTTC.

This chain joins TRBV11-2 and TRBJ2-2; 8 bases fit TRBD1. The CDR3 totals 13 residues. After removal of 5 bases from V and 7 bases from J, the junction contained 3 bases not matched to a gene. The germline gives CDR1 SGHAT, CDR2 FQNNGV. The CDR3 DNA reads TGTGCCAGCAGCAAAGACAGGGGCGGGGAGCTGTTTTTT. Translating it yields CASSKDRGGELFF.

As for this clone: Other nucleotide sequences in the sample specify the same CDR3. V is TRBV5-1 and J is TRBJ2-5; D may be TRBD1 or TRBD2 (5 bases each). The germline gives CDR1 SGHRS, CDR2 YFSETQ. The CDR3 covers 13 residues. V shed 5 bases and J shed 2 bases, with 10 bases lying between them. The DNA for the CDR3 is TGCGCCAGCAGTGAGGGACCACAAGAGACCCAGTACTTC. This sequence encodes CASSEGPQETQYF.

V and J are TRBV6-1 and TRBJ1-1; the match to TRBD1 covers 9 bases. The junction had 6 bases not matched to a gene; V was cut back by 6 bases and J by 4 bases. Looked up from germline, CDR1 is MNHNS and CDR2 is SASEGT. The CDR3 is made up of 14 amino acids. The CDR3 reads CASRDRGFGTEAFF. The CDR3 DNA sequence: TGTGCCAGCAGGGACAGGGGTTTCGGCACTGAAGCTTTCTTT.

V is TRBV30 and J is TRBJ1-5; D not resolved. The CDR3 sequence is 13 residues long. V was cut by 5 bases and J by 11 bases, with 19 bases left in between. CDR1 GTSNPN and CDR2 SVGIG come from the germline V gene (reference sequence). This chain's CDR3 is CAWETTSGSTQHF. The CDR3 DNA follows: TGTGCCTGGGAGACGACATCCGGATCGACCCAGCATTTT.

This clone has a single count. Other nucleotide sequences in the sample specify the same CDR3. The chain uses TRBV6-5 and TRBJ1-1; D is possibly TRBD1 (5 bases). This CDR3 is built from 13 residues. Germline V CDR1 and CDR2: MNHEY, SVGAGI. V gave up 0 bases and J gave up 4 bases, with 6 bases separating them. The CDR3 nucleotides are TGTGCCAGCAGTTACTCTAGGGGCACTGAAGCTTTCTTT. Translation gives CASSYSRGTEAFF.

This chain links TRBV5-1 with TRBJ2-7; D gene uncertain. CDR3 size: 12 residues. Germline V gene data show CDR1 as SGHRS and CDR2 as YFSETQ. The CDR3 loop reads CASSETWSEQYF. CDR3 nucleotide sequence: TGCGCGAGCTCAGAAACGTGGAGCGAGCAGTACTTC.

The chain couples TRBV5-4 to TRBJ2-5; 9 bases map to TRBD1. Germline V gene sequence: CDR1 SGHNT, CDR2 YYREEE (reference sequence). Losses at the gene ends were 4 bases for V and 1 base for J; bases not matched to a gene: 2. The CDR3 runs 14 residues. The CDR3 DNA sequence: TGTGCCAGCAGCGGACAGGGGACCCAAGAGACCCAGTACTTC. Translated: CASSGQGTQETQYF. Based on the CDR3 plus reference TRBV5-4 and TRBJ2-5, the full variable domain is ETGVTQSPTHLIKTRGQQVTLRCSSQSGHNTVSWYQQALGQGPQFIFQYYREEENGRGNFPPRFSGLQFPNYSSELNVNALELDDSALYLCASSGQGTQETQYFGPGTRLLVL.

The chain uses TRBV19 and TRBJ2-7; 9 nucleotides match TRBD1. Germline CDR1 is LNHDA and CDR2 is SQIVND (reference sequence). The CDR3 runs to 15 residues. V lost 3 bases, J lost 3 bases, and 6 bases stayed unmatched. The CDR3 spells CASSIGGQGFYEQYF. In nucleotides, the CDR3 is TGTGCCAGTAGTATTGGAGGACAGGGGTTCTACGAGCAGTACTTC.

This sequence joins TRBV28 and TRBJ2-4; D might be TRBD1 or TRBD2, each matching 5 bases. Trimming removed 4 bases at V and 7 bases at J, with 23 bases between. The length of the CDR3 is 17 residues. The germline gives CDR1 MDHEN, CDR2 SYDVKM. DNA of the CDR3: TGTGCCAGCAGTTCGCCGGGCGTCGGGGACGTACGGAACATTCAGTACTTC. Protein: CASSSPGVGDVRNIQYF.

The chain carries TRBV2 and TRBJ1-3; 8 nucleotides agree with TRBD1. Germline trimming cut 2 bases from V and 2 bases from J; bases unmatched to any gene: 5. This CDR3 contains 16 residues. The V gene's germline CDR1 is SNHLY and CDR2 FYNNEI. The CDR3: CASSEYDRGTGNTIYF. The CDR3, as DNA: TGTGCCAGCAGTGAATATGACAGGGGTACTGGAAACACCATATATTTT. Supplemented by reference TRBV2 and TRBJ1-3, the full variable domain reads EPEVTQTPSHQVTQMGQEVILRCVPISNHLYFYWYRQILGQKVEFLVSFYNNEISEKSEIFDDQFSVERPDGSNFTLKIRSTKLEDSAMYFCASSEYDRGTGNTIYFGEGSWLTVV.

This sequence joins TRBV5-1 and TRBJ2-5; D may be TRBD1 (6 bases). The CDR3 has 14 residues. V lost 0 bases, J lost 5 bases, and 11 bases lay in between. From germline, CDR1 is SGHRS and CDR2 YFSETQ. The CDR3 DNA reads TGCGCCAGCAGCTTGGCCCAGGGGCGGGAGACCCAGTACTTC. As protein: CASSLAQGRETQYF. The full variable domain, completed using reference TRBV5-1 and TRBJ2-5, is KAGVTQTPRYLIKTRGQQVTLSCSPISGHRSVSWYQQTPGQGLQFLFEYFSETQRNKGNFPGRFSGRQFSNSRSEMNVSTLELGDSALYLCASSLAQGRETQYFGPGTRLLVL.

V is TRBV5-1 and J is TRBJ2-7, with D maybe TRBD1 (6 bases). The CDR3 is 13 residues long. The V gene lost 3 bases and the J gene lost 2 bases, with 9 bases spanning the gap. CDR1 is SGHRS and CDR2 is YFSETQ in the germline V gene. The CDR3 nucleotides are TGCGCCAGCAGCTGGCAGGGGACCTACGAGCAGTACTTC. It translates to CASSWQGTYEQYF.

J is TRBJ2-7 and V is TRBV18, with a possible D match to TRBD2 (6 bases). V lost 3 bases and J 2 bases, leaving 17 bases between the germline ends. Germline V CDR1 and CDR2: KGHSH, LQKENI. This CDR3 has 16 amino acids. CDR3 sequence reads: CASSPQFNSGTYEQYF. Here the CDR3 DNA reads TGTGCCAGCTCACCCCAGTTTAATAGCGGCACCTACGAGCAGTACTTC.

The rearrangement links TRBV21-1 to TRBJ2-6; the DNA was not compared with TRBD1, the D call given in the table. TRBV21-1 is listed as a pseudogene. This CDR3 has 18 amino acids. DNA for the CDR3: TGTGCCAGCAGCACCCAGACAGGTCCCTACTCTGGGGCCAACGTCCTGACTTTC. It specifies CASSTQTGPYSGANVLTF.

As regards this clone: Distinct nucleotide sequences in the sample also encode this CDR3. V usage is TRBV7-9 and J usage is TRBJ2-1; D possibly corresponds to TRBD2 (6 bases). The CDR3 length is 13 residues. V shed 1 base and J shed 7 bases, with 8 bases lying between them. Germline V gene sequence: CDR1 SEHNR, CDR2 FQNEAQ (reference sequence). The CDR3 here is CASSLESGNEQFF. Written as DNA, the CDR3 is TGTGCCAGCAGCTTAGAGAGCGGGAATGAGCAGTTCTTC. The full variable domain, in which reference TRBV7-9 and TRBJ2-1 provide the parts outside the CDR3, is DTGVSQNPRHKITKRGQNVTFRCDPISEHNRLYWYRQTLGQGPEFLTYFQNEAQLEKSRLLSDRFSAERPKGSFSTLEIQRTEQGDSAMYLCASSLESGNEQFFGPGTRLTVL.

Comments on this clone: The same CDR3 is also encoded by other DNA sequences in this sample. V gene TRBV28 combines with J gene TRBJ1-4; no clear D gene. Trimming left V 6 bases short and J 8 bases short, with 13 bases between. CDR3 length: 13 residues. Germline values: CDR1 MDHEN, CDR2 SYDVKM. CDR3 in amino acids: CASSQGRSEKLFF. CDR3 nucleotides: TGTGCCAGCAGCCAAGGGCGCTCGGAAAAACTGTTTTTT. Combining the CDR3 with reference TRBV28 and TRBJ1-4 gives the whole variable domain DVKVTQSSRYLVKRTGEKVFLECVQDMDHENMFWYRQDPGLGLRLIYFSYDVKMKEKGDIPEGYSVSREKKERFSLILESASTNQTSMYLCASSQGRSEKLFFGSGTQLSVL.

This clone occurred many times. The V call is TRBV28, the J call TRBJ1-6; the D gene is possibly TRBD1 (6 bases). This CDR3 comprises 16 residues. Germline V gene lookup returns CDR1 MDHEN and CDR2 SYDVKM. V was trimmed by 3 bases and J by 7 bases, leaving 16 bases between them. CDR3 DNA: TGTGCCAGCAGTTTGGGGGGCAACCGAAGGAATTCACCCCTCCACTTT. Translated, it gives CASSLGGNRRNSPLHF.

Concerning this clone: At the DNA level, this CDR3 is encoded by other sequences in the same sample as well. V gene TRBV18 combines with J gene TRBJ2-7; 9 bases line up with TRBD1. Trimming cost V 3 bases and J 2 bases; bases outside gene matches: 5. This CDR3 has 15 residues. The germline gives CDR1 KGHSH, CDR2 LQKENI. CDR3 coding DNA: TGTGCCAGCTCACCTCCGGGACAGGGAGCCTACGAGCAGTACTTC. The encoded protein is CASSPPGQGAYEQYF.

This chain joins TRBV7-3 and TRBJ2-2; D call uncertain. The CDR3 consists of 13 residues. Germline CDR1 is SGHTA and CDR2 is FQGTGA. V lost 5 bases, J lost 7 bases, and 11 bases lay in between. The CDR3 DNA reads as TGTGCCAGCAGCGACGACCCTGGCGGGGAGCTGTTTTTT. Translation gives CASSDDPGGELFF. Supplemented by reference TRBV7-3 and TRBJ2-2, the full variable domain reads GAGVSQTPSNKVTEKGKYVELRCDPISGHTALYWYRQSLGQGPEFLIYFQGTGAADDSGLPNDRFFAVRPEGSVSTLKIQRTERGDSAVYLCASSDDPGGELFFGEGSRLTVL.

For this clone: Other nucleotide sequences in the sample specify the same CDR3. The CDR3 loop reads CASSFGQASTDTQYF. The CDR3 DNA sequence: TGCGCCAGCAGCTTTGGGCAGGCTAGCACAGATACGCAGTATTTT. The chain uses TRBV5-1 and TRBJ2-3; the D is unclear. This CDR3 region has 15 residues. Germline CDR1 reads SGHRS; CDR2 reads YFSETQ. The V and J ends lost 2 bases and 0 bases respectively, with 10 bases between them.